This T cell receptor (beta chain) derives from a study of identical twins. Findings and limits, study-wide: Insertions were fewer in abundant cord blood beta clonotypes, whereas memory repertoires showed none of this pattern. Models underestimated TCR alpha sharing (out-of-frame) in monozygotic twins.

With regard to this clonotype: Its specificity is unknown.

Unique molecular identifiers were present on the cDNA, and a universal primer site came from template switching. One entry per CDR3 protein results from TCRdb running MiXCR on the 5' RACE reads. The sample consists of 310,000 or so distinct CDR3 sequences, about 8% of them appearing once. Everyone who donated was a healthy Caucasian. Germline CDR1 is DFQATT and CDR2 is SNEGSKA (reference sequence). The length of the CDR3 is 16 residues. V gave up 0 bases and J gave up 9 bases; unmatched junction bases: 12. The same specimen was also included in a second study, on yellow fever vaccine responses in identical twins.

Sequenced sample: memory (CD45RO+) T cells sorted from blood. The V call is TRBV20-1, the J call TRBJ2-1; 9 bases are a match to TRBD2. This TCR came from a woman younger than 35 in good health. The CDR3 DNA reads as TGCAGTGCTAGAGATGTGGCTAGCGGGACGTGGGGTGAGCAGTTCTTC. The encoded protein is CSARDVASGTWGEQFF.